The subject of this entry is one TCR beta chain. Its antigen remains undetermined. Per-base quality was not reported, and no clone a single base away is much larger than it. The data are from a study of shared clonotypes between healthy human individuals (dated by TCRdb to 2018 to 2020). About the study as a whole: The cohort comprised a couple of women and three men aged 18 to 49 years. Leukapheresis yielded between about 0.9 and 10 billion PBMCs per donor. To estimate repertoire size and how much clonotypes are shared between individuals, the study performed deep sequencing of blood TCR repertoires from roughly five healthy adults. Libraries were prepared and TCR repertoires were sequenced by different laboratories using diverse techniques, in order to increase sequencing depth and limit assay-specific biases. For each donor, CD4 naive and CD4 memory were each given three plates, CD8 naive was given two plates, and CD8 memory was given one plate.

Reading the germline V gene (reference sequence) gives CDR1 SSHAT and CDR2 FNYEAQ. V trim: 1 base; J trim: 2 bases; unmatched bases: 9. The CDR3 runs 17 residues from the cysteine to the phenylalanine. The retained sequence is limited to the CDR3, 51 bases, with the frame set at the first base. The donors were healthy, HIV-negative adults with no recently reported acute infections or vaccinations. Every donor was a Caucasian adult living in Nashville, Tennessee, USA. CD4+ T cells were enriched by magnetic negative selection, after which naive cells were positively selected on CD45RA and the negative fraction was taken as the memory subset. Blood was obtained by leukapheresis, after which PBMCs were separated by Ficoll-Histopaque density gradient centrifugation and cryopreserved in liquid nitrogen vapor phase. Analytical flow cytometry was used to check the purity and quantity of every magnetically sorted T cell population. From each sorted fraction, genomic DNA was isolated and quantified by UV absorbance on a Nanodrop 2000c.

What the research found in general, with its limitations: The genetic and exposure-history diversity represented was limited by the small number of donors. Larger estimated clonotype richness was generally found for naive subsets than for memory subsets. Sharing across a few donors was observed for 5% to 6.5% of naive CD4, over 3% of naive CD8, over 2% of memory CD4, and about 0.39% of memory CD8 clonotypes. Pairwise subsampling led to the expectation that sequencing depth would affect the degree of clonotype sharing among donors. Compared with non-shared clonotypes, clonotypes shared by all four sorted-subset donors had higher generation probabilities. Sampling was restricted to blood, and TCR repertoires in tissue are likely to differ from TCR repertoires in blood. Incomplete sequencing was indicated by rarefaction of sorted-subset datasets, despite the large sequencing depth.

TCR CDR3 regions were amplified from genomic DNA by multiplex PCR using the deep immunoSEQ assay. Extracted genomic DNA from each cell subset was spread evenly across all wells of several immunoSEQ 96-well plates, with each plate serving as a replicate. Each replicate PCR for sorted subsets received 150 to 250 ng genomic DNA, equal to about 29,000 T cell genomes. Purified libraries were quantified with a Qubit 3.0 fluorometer, sized on a Bioanalyzer 2100, and re-quantified with the KAPA Library Quantification kit. Each immunoSEQ 96-well plate was sequenced on its own single-read 150-cycle Illumina NextSeq 550 flow cell. From the authors' description of their analysis: Because the immunoSEQ output included only junctional sequences and no quality scores, the filtering could not be the same as the filtering used for full-length reads. Sequences were annotated with PyIR, a Python wrapper for IgBLAST v1.9, using IMGT germline references to assign V/J genes and CDR3. Reads with weak V/J assignments (E-value above 1e-6), missing CDR3, stop codons, out-of-frame junctions, or ambiguous translated residues were removed. V3J clonotypes were defined by identical inferred V gene, J gene, and CDR3 amino acid sequence. Percentage overlap between repertoires was computed as shared unique clonotypes divided by the size of the smaller repertoire. Three approaches were used to assess repertoire richness: RTK rarefaction, the Chao1 estimator, and Recon v2.1 estimates of unobserved clonotypes. OLGA was used to compute generation probabilities for all TCRbeta clonotypes that the gDNA method yielded from four donors. TCRdb carries this immuneACCESS record with in-frame sequences only. Its versions omit some clonotypes, under half of them owing to an unresolved V gene in the studies checked, with the rest unexplained. The V and J calls and clone size come from that table; D and trimming were worked out from the DNA. This sample comprises roughly 500,000 clones, about 96% of them detected only once. 0.064% of the sample comes from the top ten.

The sample taken for sequencing was naive CD4+ T cells sorted from blood. The cell subset or site tag for this specimen amounts to: CD45RA+ positively selected. The sequence links TRBV7-7 to TRBJ2-3, with 7 middle bases fitting TRBD2. The sequence came from a woman aged 25 to 39 in good health. The CDR3 protein: CASSLGVGGGNTDTQYF. The nucleotide sequence is given as TGTGCCAGCAGCTTAGGAGTGGGCGGGGGAAACACAGATACGCAGTATTTT.